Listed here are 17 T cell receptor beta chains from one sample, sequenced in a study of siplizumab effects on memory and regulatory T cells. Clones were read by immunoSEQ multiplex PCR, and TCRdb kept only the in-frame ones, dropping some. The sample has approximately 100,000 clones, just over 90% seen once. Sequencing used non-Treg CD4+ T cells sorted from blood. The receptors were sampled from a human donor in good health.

The CDR3 is CASSQDFYYGYTF. CDR3 in DNA: TGTGCCAGCAGCCAAGATTTTTACTATGGCTACACCTTC. This sequence joins TRBV4-2 and TRBJ1-2; no reliable D call. The V and J ends lost 0 bases and 3 bases respectively, with 5 bases between them. In germline, CDR1 is LGHNA, CDR2 YNFKEQ. The CDR3 extends over 13 amino acids.

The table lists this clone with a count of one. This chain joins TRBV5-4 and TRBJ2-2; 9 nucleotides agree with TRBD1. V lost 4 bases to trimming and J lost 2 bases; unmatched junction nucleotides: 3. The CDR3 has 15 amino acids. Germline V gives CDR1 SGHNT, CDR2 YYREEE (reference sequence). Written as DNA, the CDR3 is TGTGCCAGCAGCGGGACAGGGTTAAACACCGGGGAGCTGTTTTTT. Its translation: CASSGTGLNTGELFF.

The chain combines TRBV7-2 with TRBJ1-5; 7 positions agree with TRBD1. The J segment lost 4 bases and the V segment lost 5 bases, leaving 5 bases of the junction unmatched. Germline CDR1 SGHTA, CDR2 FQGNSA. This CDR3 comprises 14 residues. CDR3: CASSRTGPNQPQHF. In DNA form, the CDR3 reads TGTGCCAGCAGCCGGACAGGTCCGAATCAGCCCCAGCATTTT. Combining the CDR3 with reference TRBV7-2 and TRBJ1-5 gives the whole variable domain GAGVSQSPSNKVTEKGKDVELRCDPISGHTALYWYRQSLGQGLEFLIYFQGNSAPDKSGLPSDRFSAERTGGSVSTLTIQRTQQEDSAVYLCASSRTGPNQPQHFGDGTRLSIL.

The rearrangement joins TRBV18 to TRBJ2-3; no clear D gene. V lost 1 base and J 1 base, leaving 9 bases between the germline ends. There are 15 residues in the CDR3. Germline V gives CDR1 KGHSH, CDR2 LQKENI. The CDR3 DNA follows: TGTGCCAGCTCACCACGAAAGGGTGGCACAGATACGCAGTATTTT. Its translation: CASSPRKGGTDTQYF.

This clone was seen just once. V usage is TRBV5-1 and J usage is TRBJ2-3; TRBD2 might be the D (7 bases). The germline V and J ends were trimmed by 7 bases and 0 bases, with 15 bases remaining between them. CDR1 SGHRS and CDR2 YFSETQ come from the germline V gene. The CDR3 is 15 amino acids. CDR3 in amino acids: CASGSRGASTDTQYF. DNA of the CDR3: TGCGCCAGCGGTTCCCGGGGGGCGAGCACAGATACGCAGTATTTT.

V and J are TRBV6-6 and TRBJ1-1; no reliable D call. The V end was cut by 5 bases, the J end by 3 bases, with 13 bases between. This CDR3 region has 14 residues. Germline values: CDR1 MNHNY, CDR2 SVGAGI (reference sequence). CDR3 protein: CASSPMIGYTEAFF. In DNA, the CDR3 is TGTGCCAGCAGTCCTATGATCGGGTACACTGAAGCTTTCTTT.

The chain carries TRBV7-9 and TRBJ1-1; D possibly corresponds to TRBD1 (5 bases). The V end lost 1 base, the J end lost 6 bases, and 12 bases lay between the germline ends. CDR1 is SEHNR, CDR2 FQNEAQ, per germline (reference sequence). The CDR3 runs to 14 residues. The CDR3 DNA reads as TGTGCCAGCAGCTTAGGGCAGGGCTTCGCTGAAGCTTTCTTT. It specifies CASSLGQGFAEAFF.

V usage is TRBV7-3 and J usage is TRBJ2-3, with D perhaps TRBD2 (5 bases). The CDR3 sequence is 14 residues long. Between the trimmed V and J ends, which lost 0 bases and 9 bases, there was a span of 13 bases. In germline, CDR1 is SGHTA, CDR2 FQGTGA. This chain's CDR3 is CASSLTPDSVTQYF. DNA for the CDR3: TGTGCCAGCAGCTTAACCCCCGATAGCGTAACGCAGTATTTT.

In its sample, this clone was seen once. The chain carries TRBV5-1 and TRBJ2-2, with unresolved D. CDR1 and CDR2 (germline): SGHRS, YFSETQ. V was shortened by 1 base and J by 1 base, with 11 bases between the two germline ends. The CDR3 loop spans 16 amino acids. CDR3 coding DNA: TGCGCCAGCAGCTTGTACTCACCAGGGAACACCGGGGAGCTGTTTTTT. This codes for CASSLYSPGNTGELFF. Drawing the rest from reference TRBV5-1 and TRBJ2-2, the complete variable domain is KAGVTQTPRYLIKTRGQQVTLSCSPISGHRSVSWYQQTPGQGLQFLFEYFSETQRNKGNFPGRFSGRQFSNSRSEMNVSTLELGDSALYLCASSLYSPGNTGELFFGEGSRLTVL.

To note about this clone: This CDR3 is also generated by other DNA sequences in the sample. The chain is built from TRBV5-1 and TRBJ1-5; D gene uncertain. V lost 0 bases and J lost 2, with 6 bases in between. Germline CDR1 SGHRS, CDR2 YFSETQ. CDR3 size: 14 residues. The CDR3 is CASSLGTGNQPQHF. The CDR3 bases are TGCGCCAGCAGCTTGGGTACGGGCAATCAGCCCCAGCATTTT.

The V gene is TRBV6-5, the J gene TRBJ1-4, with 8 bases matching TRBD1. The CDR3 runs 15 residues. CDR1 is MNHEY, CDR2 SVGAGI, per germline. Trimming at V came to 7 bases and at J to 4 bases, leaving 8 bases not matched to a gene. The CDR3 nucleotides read TGTGCCAGCAACTCCGGACAGGGCCTTAATGAAAAACTGTTTTTT. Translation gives CASNSGQGLNEKLFF.

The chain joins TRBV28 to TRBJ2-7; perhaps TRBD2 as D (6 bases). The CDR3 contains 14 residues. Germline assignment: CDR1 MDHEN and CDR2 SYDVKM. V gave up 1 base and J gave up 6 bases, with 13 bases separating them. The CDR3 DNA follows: TGTGCCAGCAGTTTATCTGGGACTCCCACCGAGCAGTACTTC. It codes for CASSLSGTPTEQYF.

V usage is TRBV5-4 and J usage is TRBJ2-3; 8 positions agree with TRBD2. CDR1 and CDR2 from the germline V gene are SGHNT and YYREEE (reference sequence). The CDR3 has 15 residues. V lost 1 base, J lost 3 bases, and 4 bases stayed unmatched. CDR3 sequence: CASSLRGGGTDTQYF. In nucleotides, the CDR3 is TGTGCCAGCAGCTTGCGGGGGGGCGGGACAGATACGCAGTATTTT.

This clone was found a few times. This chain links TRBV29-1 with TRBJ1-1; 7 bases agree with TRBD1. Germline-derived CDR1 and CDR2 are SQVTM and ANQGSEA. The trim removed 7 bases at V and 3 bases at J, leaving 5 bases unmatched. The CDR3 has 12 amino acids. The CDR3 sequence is CSATGDDTEAFF. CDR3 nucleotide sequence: TGCAGCGCCACAGGGGATGACACTGAAGCTTTCTTT.

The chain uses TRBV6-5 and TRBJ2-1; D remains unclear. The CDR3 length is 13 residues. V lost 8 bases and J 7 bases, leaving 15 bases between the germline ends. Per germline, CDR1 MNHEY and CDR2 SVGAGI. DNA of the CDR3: TGTGCCAGCCGTCCGGCAGGAGAGAATGAGCAGTTCTTC. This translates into CASRPAGENEQFF.

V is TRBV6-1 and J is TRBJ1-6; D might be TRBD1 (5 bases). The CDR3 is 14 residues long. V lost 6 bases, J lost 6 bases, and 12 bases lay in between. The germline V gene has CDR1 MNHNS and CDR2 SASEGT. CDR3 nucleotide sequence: TGTGCCAGCAGGCCCGGGACTCTTAATTCACCCCTCCACTTT. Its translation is CASRPGTLNSPLHF.

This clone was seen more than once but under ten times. Written as DNA, the CDR3 is TGTGCCATCAGTGTTCGTACGTACGAGCAGTACTTC. This translates into CAISVRTYEQYF. The J gene is TRBJ2-7, the V gene TRBV10-3, with D unclear. The CDR3 is 12 residues long. Per the germline V gene, CDR1 is ENHRY and CDR2 is SYGVKD. Trimming pared 4 bases from V and 4 bases from J, leaving 8 bases between.